This entry is about one TCR beta chain. The record originates from a study of blood T cell repertoires in COVID-19. Turning to the study itself: Acute-phase and convalescent COVID-19 samples originated in the United States, Italy and Spain. PBMCs, B-cell-depleted T cells, or T cells were the source of the cDNA or gDNA that made up the material.

V shed 0 bases and J 5 bases; nucleotides not matched to a gene: 4. The CDR3 totals 15 residues. Germline V gene data show CDR1 as KGHSH and CDR2 as LQKENI. Per the study methods: By means of reference gene primer amplification, nucleated cell counts were estimated. TCRdb keeps only in-frame clones here, not all; method: immunoSEQ multiplex PCR. That table is the source of V, J and clone size, and D and trimming were worked out from the DNA. The sample yields roughly 180,000 clones, roughly nine tenths seen once. V gene TRBV18 combines with J gene TRBJ1-2; TRBD1 matches 9 bases. The clonotype originates from a man between 65 and 85 years old with active or convalescent COVID-19. The sequencing input was peripheral blood. The CDR3 nucleotides are TGTGCCAGCTCACCACCGGGACAGGGCGGGTATGGCTACACCTTC. It encodes CASSPPGQGGYGYTF. Using reference TRBV18 and TRBJ1-2 for the parts outside the CDR3, the full variable domain is NAGVMQNPRHLVRRRGQEARLRCSPMKGHSHVYWYRQLPEEGLKFMVYLQKENIIDESGMPKERFSAEFPKEGPSILRIQQVVRGDSAAYFCASSPPGQGGYGYTFGSGTRLTVV.